The T cell receptor (beta chain) under discussion was sequenced for a study of T cells in Graves' hyperthyroidism and ophthalmopathy. Study at large: Staff took peripheral blood when the initial diagnosis was made, before any treatment began.

RNA transcripts gave rise to amplified TCR beta CDR3 regions. During a first-round RT-PCR of the TCR CDR3, the HTBI primer set was used. TCRdb used MiXCR to reprocess the multiplex PCR reads, holding one entry per CDR3 protein. There are some 350,000 distinct CDR3 sequences in the sample; 15% to 18% occur only once, and 28% lies in the top ten. This clonotype was observed a few times. This CDR3 is built from 14 residues. Trimming took off 2 bases at V and 0 bases at J, with 8 bases between the two ends. Germline V gene data show CDR1 as MNHNS and CDR2 as SASEGT. The sample consisted of blood. The gene calls are TRBV6-1 and TRBJ2-7; tentatively, D is TRBD1 (6 bases). The sequence derives from a woman in her late teens or twenties with Graves' hyperthyroidism that later progressed to Graves' ophthalmopathy. In nucleotides, the CDR3 is TGTGCCAGCAGTGAACACAGGGACTCCTACGAGCAGTACTTC. Protein sequence: CASSEHRDSYEQYF.